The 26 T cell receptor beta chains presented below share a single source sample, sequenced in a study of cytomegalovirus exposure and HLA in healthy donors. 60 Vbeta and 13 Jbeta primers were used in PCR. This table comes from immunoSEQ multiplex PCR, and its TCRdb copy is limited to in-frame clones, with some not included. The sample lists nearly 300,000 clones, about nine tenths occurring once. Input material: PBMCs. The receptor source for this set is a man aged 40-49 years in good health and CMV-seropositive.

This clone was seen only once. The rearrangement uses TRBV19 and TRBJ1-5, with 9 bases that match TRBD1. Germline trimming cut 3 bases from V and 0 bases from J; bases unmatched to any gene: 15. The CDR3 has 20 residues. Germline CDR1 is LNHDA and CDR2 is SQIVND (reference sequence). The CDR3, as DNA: TGTGCCAGTAGTATTGGGGGTACGGGACAGGGCCTTAATAGCAATCAGCCCCAGCATTTT. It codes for CASSIGGTGQGLNSNQPQHF. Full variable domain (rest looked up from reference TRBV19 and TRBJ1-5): DGGITQSPKYLFRKEGQNVTLSCEQNLNHDAMYWYRQDPGQGLRLIYYSQIVNDFQKGDIAEGYSVSREKKESFPLTVTSAQKNPTAFYLCASSIGGTGQGLNSNQPQHFGDGTRLSIL.

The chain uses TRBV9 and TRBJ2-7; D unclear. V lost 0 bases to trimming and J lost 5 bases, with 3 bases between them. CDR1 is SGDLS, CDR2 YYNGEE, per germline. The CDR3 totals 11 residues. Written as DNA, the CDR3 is TGTGCCAGCAGCGTAGCTAACGAGCAGTACTTC. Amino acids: CASSVANEQYF.

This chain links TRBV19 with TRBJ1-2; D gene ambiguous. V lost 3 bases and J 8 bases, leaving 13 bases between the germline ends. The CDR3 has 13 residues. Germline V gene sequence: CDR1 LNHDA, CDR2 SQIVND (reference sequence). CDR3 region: CASSIGSRNGYTF. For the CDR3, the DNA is TGTGCCAGTAGTATTGGGAGCAGGAACGGCTACACCTTC.

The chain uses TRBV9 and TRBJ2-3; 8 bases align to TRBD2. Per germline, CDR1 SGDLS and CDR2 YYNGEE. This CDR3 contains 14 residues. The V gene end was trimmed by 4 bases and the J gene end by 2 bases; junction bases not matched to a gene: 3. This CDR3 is CASSSGSSTDTQYF. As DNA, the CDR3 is TGTGCCAGCAGCAGCGGGAGCTCCACAGATACGCAGTATTTT.

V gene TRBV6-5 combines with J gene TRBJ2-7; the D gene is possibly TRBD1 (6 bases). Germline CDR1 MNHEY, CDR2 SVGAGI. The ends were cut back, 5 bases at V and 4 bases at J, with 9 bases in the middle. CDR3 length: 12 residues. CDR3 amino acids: CASSDQGYEQYF. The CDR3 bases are TGTGCCAGCAGTGACCAGGGGTACGAGCAGTACTTC.

The CDR3 loop reads CASSLRTYEQYF. In DNA, the CDR3 is TGTGCCAGCAGCCTACGTACCTACGAGCAGTACTTC. The genes are TRBV11-1 and TRBJ2-7; D is uncertain. Trimming pared 5 bases from V and 2 bases from J, leaving 7 bases between. Germline V gene data show CDR1 as SGHAT and CDR2 as FQDESV (reference sequence). The CDR3 has 12 residues. The variable domain in full, completed from reference TRBV11-1 and TRBJ2-7, reads EAEVAQSPRYKITEKSQAVAFWCDPISGHATLYWYRQILGQGPELLVQFQDESVVDDSQLPKDRFSAERLKGVDSTLKIQPAELGDSAMYLCASSLRTYEQYFGPGTRLTVT.

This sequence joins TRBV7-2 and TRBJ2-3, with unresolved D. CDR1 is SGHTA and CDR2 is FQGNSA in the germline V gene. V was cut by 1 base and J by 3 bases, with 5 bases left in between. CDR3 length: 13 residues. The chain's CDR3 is CASSLDRTDTQYF. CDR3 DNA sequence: TGTGCCAGCAGCTTAGACAGAACAGATACGCAGTATTTT.

CDR3 protein: CAGVSGRDLYNEQFF. DNA of the CDR3: TGTGCCGGGGTTAGCGGGAGGGACCTCTACAATGAGCAGTTCTTC. V usage is TRBV18 and J usage is TRBJ2-1; 11 nucleotides agree with TRBD2. The J segment lost 3 bases and the V segment lost 11 bases, leaving 9 bases of the junction unmatched. The CDR3 sequence is 15 residues long. Germline CDR1 KGHSH, CDR2 LQKENI.

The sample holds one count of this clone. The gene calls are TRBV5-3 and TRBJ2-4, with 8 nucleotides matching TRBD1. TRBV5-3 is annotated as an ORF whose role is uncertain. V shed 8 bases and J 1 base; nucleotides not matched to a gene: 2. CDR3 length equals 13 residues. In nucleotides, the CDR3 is TGTGCCAGTCGGACAGGGGCCAAAAACATTCAGTACTTC. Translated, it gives CASRTGAKNIQYF.

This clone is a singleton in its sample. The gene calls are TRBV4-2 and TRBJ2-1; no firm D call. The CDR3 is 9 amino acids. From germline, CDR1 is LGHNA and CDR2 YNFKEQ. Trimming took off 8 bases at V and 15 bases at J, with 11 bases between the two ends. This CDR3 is CASGPTPFF. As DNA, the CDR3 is TGTGCCAGCGGGCCCACCCCGTTCTTC.

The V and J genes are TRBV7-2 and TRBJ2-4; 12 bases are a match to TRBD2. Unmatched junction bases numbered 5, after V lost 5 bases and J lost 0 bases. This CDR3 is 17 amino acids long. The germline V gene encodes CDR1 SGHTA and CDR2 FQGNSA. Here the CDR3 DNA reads TGTGCCAGCAGCCGATGGACTAGCGGGATAGCCAAAAACATTCAGTACTTC. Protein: CASSRWTSGIAKNIQYF.

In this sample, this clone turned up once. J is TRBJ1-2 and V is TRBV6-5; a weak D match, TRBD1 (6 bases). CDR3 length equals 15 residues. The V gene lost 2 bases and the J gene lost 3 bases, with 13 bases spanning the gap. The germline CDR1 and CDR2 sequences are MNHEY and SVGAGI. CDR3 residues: CASSYSRGADYGYTF. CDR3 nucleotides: TGTGCCAGCAGTTACAGCCGGGGGGCTGACTATGGCTACACCTTC.

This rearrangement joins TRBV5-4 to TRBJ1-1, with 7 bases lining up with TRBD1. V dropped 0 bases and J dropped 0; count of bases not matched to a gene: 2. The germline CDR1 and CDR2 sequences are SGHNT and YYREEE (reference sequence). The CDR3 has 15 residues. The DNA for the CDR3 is TGTGCCAGCAGCTTGGAGACAGGGCTGAACACTGAAGCTTTCTTT. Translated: CASSLETGLNTEAFF. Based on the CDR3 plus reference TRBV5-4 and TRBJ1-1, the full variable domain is ETGVTQSPTHLIKTRGQQVTLRCSSQSGHNTVSWYQQALGQGPQFIFQYYREEENGRGNFPPRFSGLQFPNYSSELNVNALELDDSALYLCASSLETGLNTEAFFGQGTRLTVV.

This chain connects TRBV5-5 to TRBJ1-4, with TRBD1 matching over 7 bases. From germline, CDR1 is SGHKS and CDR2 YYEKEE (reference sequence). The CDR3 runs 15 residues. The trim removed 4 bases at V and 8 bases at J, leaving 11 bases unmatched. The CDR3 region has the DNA TGTGCCAGCAGCCTGGGGGCAGGGGGAGGAGAAAAACTGTTTTTT. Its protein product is CASSLGAGGGEKLFF. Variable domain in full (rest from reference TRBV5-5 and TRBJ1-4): DAGVTQSPTHLIKTRGQQVTLRCSPISGHKSVSWYQQVLGQGPQFIFQYYEKEERGRGNFPDRFSARQFPNYSSELNVNALLLGDSALYLCASSLGAGGGEKLFFGSGTQLSVL.

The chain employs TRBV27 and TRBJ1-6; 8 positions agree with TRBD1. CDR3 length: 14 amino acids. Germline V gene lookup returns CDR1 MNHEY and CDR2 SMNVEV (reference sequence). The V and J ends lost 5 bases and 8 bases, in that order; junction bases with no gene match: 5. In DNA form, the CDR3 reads TGTGCCAGCAGTCGAGGGACAGGTTATTCACCCCTCCACTTT. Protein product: CASSRGTGYSPLHF.

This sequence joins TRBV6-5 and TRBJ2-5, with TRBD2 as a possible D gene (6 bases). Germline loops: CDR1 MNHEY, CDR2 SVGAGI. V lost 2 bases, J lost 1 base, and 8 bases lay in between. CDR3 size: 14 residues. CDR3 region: CASSYAGGQETQYF. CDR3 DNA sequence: TGTGCCAGCAGTTACGCCGGGGGCCAAGAGACCCAGTACTTC.

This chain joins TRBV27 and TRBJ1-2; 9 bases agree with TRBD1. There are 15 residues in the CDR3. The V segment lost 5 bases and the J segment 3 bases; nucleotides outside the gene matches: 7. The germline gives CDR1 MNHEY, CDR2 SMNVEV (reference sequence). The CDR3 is CASSAGTGLYYGYTF. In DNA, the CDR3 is TGTGCCAGCAGTGCCGGGACAGGGTTATACTATGGCTACACCTTC.

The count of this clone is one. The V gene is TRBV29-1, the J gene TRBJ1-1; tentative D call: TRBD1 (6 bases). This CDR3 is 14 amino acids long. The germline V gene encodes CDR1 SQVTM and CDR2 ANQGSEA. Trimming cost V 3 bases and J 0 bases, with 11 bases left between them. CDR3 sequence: CSVDGQLMNTEAFF. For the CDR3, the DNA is TGCAGCGTTGACGGACAGCTCATGAACACTGAAGCTTTCTTT.

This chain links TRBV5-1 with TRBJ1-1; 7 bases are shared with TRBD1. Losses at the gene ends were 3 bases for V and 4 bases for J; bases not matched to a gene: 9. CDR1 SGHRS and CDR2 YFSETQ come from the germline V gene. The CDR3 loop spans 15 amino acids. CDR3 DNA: TGCGCCAGCAGCTCCGTTAACAGGGGTGGCACTGAAGCTTTCTTT. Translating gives CASSSVNRGGTEAFF.

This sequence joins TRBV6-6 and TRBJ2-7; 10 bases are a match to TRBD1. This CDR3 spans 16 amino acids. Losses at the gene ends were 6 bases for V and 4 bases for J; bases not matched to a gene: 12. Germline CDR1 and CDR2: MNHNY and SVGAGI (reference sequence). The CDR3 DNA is TGTGCCAGCAGCCACCCCCCGGGACAGGGGTCTTACGAGCAGTACTTC. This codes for CASSHPPGQGSYEQYF.

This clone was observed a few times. The CDR3, as DNA: TGTGCCAGCACGGGAGCATACTCCTACGAGCAGTACTTC. This gives the protein CASTGAYSYEQYF. The chain is built from TRBV5-4 and TRBJ2-7; tentative D call: TRBD2 (6 bases). Germline V lookup: CDR1 SGHNT, CDR2 YYREEE (reference sequence). Trimming cost V 6 bases and J 0 bases, with 10 bases left between them. The CDR3 runs 13 residues.

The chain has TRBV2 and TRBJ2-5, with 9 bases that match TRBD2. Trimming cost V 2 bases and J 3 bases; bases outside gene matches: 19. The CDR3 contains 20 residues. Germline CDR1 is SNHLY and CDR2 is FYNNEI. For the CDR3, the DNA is TGTGCCAGCAGTGAAAGCGAGCGTGAAGCGGCGTTAGCGGGAGAAGAGACCCAGTACTTC. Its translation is CASSESEREAALAGEETQYF. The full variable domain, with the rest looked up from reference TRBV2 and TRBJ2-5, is EPEVTQTPSHQVTQMGQEVILRCVPISNHLYFYWYRQILGQKVEFLVSFYNNEISEKSEIFDDQFSVERPDGSNFTLKIRSTKLEDSAMYFCASSESEREAALAGEETQYFGPGTRLLVL.

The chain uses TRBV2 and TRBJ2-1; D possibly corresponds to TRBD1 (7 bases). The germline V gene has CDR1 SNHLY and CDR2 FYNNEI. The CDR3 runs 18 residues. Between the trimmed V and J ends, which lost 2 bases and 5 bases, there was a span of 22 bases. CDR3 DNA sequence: TGTGCCAGCAGTGAAACTTACACCCTACAGGGGAGGAACAATGAGCAGTTCTTC. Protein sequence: CASSETYTLQGRNNEQFF. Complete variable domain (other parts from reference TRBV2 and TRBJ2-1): EPEVTQTPSHQVTQMGQEVILRCVPISNHLYFYWYRQILGQKVEFLVSFYNNEISEKSEIFDDQFSVERPDGSNFTLKIRSTKLEDSAMYFCASSETYTLQGRNNEQFFGPGTRLTVL.

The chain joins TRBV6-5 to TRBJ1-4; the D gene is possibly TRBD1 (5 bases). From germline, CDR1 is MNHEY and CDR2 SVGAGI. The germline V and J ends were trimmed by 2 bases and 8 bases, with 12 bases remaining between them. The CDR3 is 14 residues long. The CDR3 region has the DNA TGTGCCAGCAGTTACGGCAGGGCTGGGGAAAAACTGTTTTTT. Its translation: CASSYGRAGEKLFF.

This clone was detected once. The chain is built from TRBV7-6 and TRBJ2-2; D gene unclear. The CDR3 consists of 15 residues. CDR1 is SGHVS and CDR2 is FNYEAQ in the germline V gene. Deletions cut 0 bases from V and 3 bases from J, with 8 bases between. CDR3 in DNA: TGTGCCAGCAGCTTAGCGCACGGAGACACCGGGGAGCTGTTTTTT. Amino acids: CASSLAHGDTGELFF.

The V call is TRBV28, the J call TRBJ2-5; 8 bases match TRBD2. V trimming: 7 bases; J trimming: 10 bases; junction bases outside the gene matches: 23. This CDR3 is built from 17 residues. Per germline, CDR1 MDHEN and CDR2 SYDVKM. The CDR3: CASTPGGLAGTERSQYF. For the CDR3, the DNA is TGTGCCAGCACCCCCGGGGGGTTAGCGGGGACGGAGAGGAGCCAGTACTTC.